The TCR beta chain described here comes from a study of shared clonotypes between healthy human individuals. CDR1 is LNHNV and CDR2 is YYDKDF in the germline V gene (reference sequence). Trimming took 4 bases from V and 4 from J, leaving 21 bases between them. This CDR3 contains 17 residues. TCRdb's table, derived via immunoSEQ multiplex PCR, lists solely in-frame clones and lacks some. This table holds 2 million to 2.5 million clones, 95% found once. This sequence originates from a man aged 18 to 29 in good health. The sample comprised naive CD4+ T cells sorted from blood. Subset reported: CD45RA+ positively selected. The gene calls are TRBV15 and TRBJ2-3; D unresolved. CDR3 residues: CATSTPPSRPLSDTQYF. CDR3 in DNA: TGTGCCACCAGCACCCCGCCGAGCCGGCCACTTTCAGATACGCAGTATTTT.